The clone carrying this T cell receptor beta chain showed up just a few times. Its specificity is unknown. The record originates from a study of blood T cells in healthy people across ages. Study results and limitations: Age brought a roughly linear fall in TCR beta diversity measured per million T cells. CMV status of donors was unknown, possibly confounding expanded clonotype changes.

A sample-barcoded 5' primer and a J-beta primer mix were used in a second PCR of about 7 to 11 cycles. TCRdb independently ran MiXCR on the 5' RACE reads; one entry per CDR3 protein. Found here are 1.5 million or so distinct CDR3 sequences, around 39% of them singletons; the top ten hold 7.9%. Sequencing input: blood. The receptor's source is a woman between 18 and 29 years old in good health.

CDR3 sequence (DNA): TGTGCCAGCAGCCAACAGGGCCCCCCGGATGGCTACACCTTC. Translating it yields CASSQQGPPDGYTF. V gene TRBV14 combines with J gene TRBJ1-2, with D possibly matching TRBD1 (5 bases). This CDR3 spans 14 amino acids. From germline, CDR1 is SGHDN and CDR2 FVKESK. Trimming left V 2 bases short and J 6 bases short, with 13 bases between.